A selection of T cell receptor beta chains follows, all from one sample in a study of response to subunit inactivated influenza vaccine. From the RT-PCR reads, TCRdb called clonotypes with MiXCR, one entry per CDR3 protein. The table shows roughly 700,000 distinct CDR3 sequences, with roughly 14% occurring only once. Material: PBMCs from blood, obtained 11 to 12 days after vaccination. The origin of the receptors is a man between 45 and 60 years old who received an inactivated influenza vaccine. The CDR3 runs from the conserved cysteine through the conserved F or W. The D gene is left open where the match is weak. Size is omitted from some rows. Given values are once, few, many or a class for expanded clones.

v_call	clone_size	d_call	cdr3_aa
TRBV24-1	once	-	CATSDDYQETQYF
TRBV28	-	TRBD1	CATSRGPTYEQYF
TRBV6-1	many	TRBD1	CASRTTGTGIYEQYF
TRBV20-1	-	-	CSAILLEGSDTQYF
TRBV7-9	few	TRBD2	CASRNTGLADAKNIQYF
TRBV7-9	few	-	CASSLSHTEETQYF
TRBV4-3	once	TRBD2	CASSQDLLAGADTQYF
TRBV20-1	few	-	CSARDGGTATYEQYF
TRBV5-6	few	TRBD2	CASSLLSGLAGGRNEQFF
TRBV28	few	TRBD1	CASRVRGQSTDTQYF
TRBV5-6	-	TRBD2	CASRHREGLYEQYF
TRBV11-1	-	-	CASSIAETSYEQYF